The rows below give T cell receptor beta chains drawn from one sample of a study of neoadjuvant anti-PD-1 for oral cavity cancer. Generated by immunoSEQ multiplex PCR, the TCRdb table keeps only in-frame clones and is missing some. The sample holds 6,000 to 8,500 clones, roughly 60% seen once. Specimen: PBMCs, collected after nivolumab (anti-PD-1) treatment. Source of these receptors: a person aged 35-79 years with oral cavity squamous cell carcinoma. CDR3s include the opening cysteine and the closing phenylalanine or tryptophan. D genes are given only for firm matches. Size tells how often a clone was seen (once, few, many) or the class of an expanded clone, and some rows leave it out.

J gene | clone size | D gene | V gene | CDR3 DNA | CDR3 protein
TRBJ1-6 | NA | NA | TRBV7-8 | TGTGCCAGCAGCTTAGCGGGGCTCAGTTCACCCCTCCACTTT | CASSLAGLSSPLHF
TRBJ1-1 | NA | NA | TRBV7-9 | TGTGCCAGCAGACTCCACCCCAACTCAGAAGCTTTCTTT | CASRLHPNSEAFF
TRBJ1-2 | few | NA | TRBV28 | TGTGCCAGCAGTTACGACAGTAACTATGGCTACACCTTC | CASSYDSNYGYTF
TRBJ1-1 | NA | NA | TRBV27 | TGTGCCAGCAGTATTCAGGGTGTGGGTATCACTGAAGCTTTCTTT | CASSIQGVGITEAFF
TRBJ1-2 | NA | TRBD1 | TRBV4-1 | TGCGCCAGCAGCCAAGCCGGGACAGTCAAACTTGATGGCTACACCTTC | CASSQAGTVKLDGYTF
TRBJ1-5 | NA | NA | TRBV28 | TGTGCCAGCAGTTTATTAAGACAGCCCCAGCATTTT | CASSLLRQPQHF
TRBJ2-2 | NA | NA | TRBV11-3 | TGTGCCAGCAGGAAATACAGGGATACCGGGGAGCTGTTTTTT | CASRKYRDTGELFF
TRBJ2-6 | NA | NA | TRBV5-4 | TGTGCCAGCAGCTTGGCGGGCGGCTCTGGGGCCAACGTCCTGACTTTC | CASSLAGGSGANVLTF
TRBJ2-3 | few | TRBD1 | TRBV7-2 | TGTGCCAGCAGCAAGAGACAGGGGGCGAAAACAGATACGCAGTATTTT | CASSKRQGAKTDTQYF
TRBJ2-2 | once | TRBD1 | TRBV9 | TGTGCCAGCAGCGTAGGACAGGGGGCGAACACCGGGGAGCTGTTTTTT | CASSVGQGANTGELFF
TRBJ1-6 | NA | TRBD1 | TRBV2 | TGTGCCAGCAGTGAATTAGGACAGGCGAGCTCCTATAATTCACCCCTCCACTTT | CASSELGQASSYNSPLHF
TRBJ1-6 | NA | NA | TRBV7-4 | TGTGCCAGCAGCTTAGCCTCGGGTAATTCACCCCTCCACTTT | CASSLASGNSPLHF
TRBJ2-2 | NA | NA | TRBV7-3 | TGTGCCAGCAGCAACCCGGGTCTTCAACACTCGGGGGAGCTGTTTTTT | CASSNPGLQHSGELFF
TRBJ1-1 | NA | NA | TRBV4-3 | TGCGCCAGCAGCCAAGATTCGTTAGGGGCAGCGAACGTTATGAACACTGAAGCTTTCTTT | CASSQDSLGAANVMNTEAFF
TRBJ1-3 | few | NA | TRBV27 | TGTGCCAGCAGTCCAAATGGGAGGACCTCTGGAAACACCATATATTTT | CASSPNGRTSGNTIYF
TRBJ1-5 | few | NA | TRBV7-2 | TGTGCCAGCAGCTTAGGAGGGGCGGGGATAAATCAGCCCCAGCATTTT | CASSLGGAGINQPQHF
TRBJ2-3 | NA | NA | TRBV15 | TGTGCCACCAGCAGAGATGGGTCGGGGGAGTGGACGAGAGGTACGCAGTATTTT | CATSRDGSGEWTRGTQYF
TRBJ1-6 | NA | NA | TRBV25-1 | TGTGCCAGCAGTGAGAGGACGGGGTCCTATAATTCACCCCTCCACTTT | CASSERTGSYNSPLHF
TRBJ1-1 | NA | NA | TRBV14 | TGTGCCAGCAGCGAGGCGCAGGTTGAAGCTTTCTTT | CASSEAQVEAFF
TRBJ2-3 | NA | NA | TRBV10-3 | TGTGCCATCAGTGAGTCCCTTGGCCCAGATACGCAGTATTTT | CAISESLGPDTQYF
TRBJ1-5 | NA | NA | TRBV15 | TGTGCCACCAGCAGAGGGGCAAGAAATCAGCCCCAGCATTTT | CATSRGARNQPQHF
TRBJ2-6 | once | NA | TRBV4-3 | TGCGCCAGCAGCCAAGATCTCATGGGGGCCAACGTCCTGACTTTC | CASSQDLMGANVLTF
TRBJ2-3 | NA | NA | TRBV10-3 | TGTGCCATCAGTGAGTCGTTTGAGACTAGCACAGATACGCAGTATTTT | CAISESFETSTDTQYF
TRBJ2-7 | NA | NA | TRBV2 | TGTGCCACCGAGGGGGGGTACGAGCAGTACTTC | CATEGGYEQYF
TRBJ1-4 | NA | NA | TRBV19 | TGTGCCAGTTCTGCCCCAGGACGGGAAAAACTGTTTTTT | CASSAPGREKLFF
TRBJ1-1 | once | NA | TRBV7-7 | TGTGCCAGCAGCTTAGCGGAGAACACTGAAGCTTTCTTT | CASSLAENTEAFF
TRBJ2-2 | few | NA | TRBV2 | TGTGCCAGCAGTGGAGGGTACACCGGGGAGCTGTTTTTT | CASSGGYTGELFF
TRBJ2-5 | NA | TRBD2 | TRBV19 | TGTGCCAGTAGCTCACTGAGCGGGGGGTCGGGGGTAGAGACCCAGTACTTC | CASSSLSGGSGVETQYF
TRBJ1-4 | NA | TRBD1 | TRBV30 | TGTGCCTGGAGTCATGGACAGGGGGCCGGGAGAGCTAATGAAAAACTGTTTTTT | CAWSHGQGAGRANEKLFF